What follows are 25 T cell receptor beta chains derived from one specimen sequenced in a study of beta chain features in type 1 diabetes. Sequencing targeted expressed TCRB transcripts, as all isolated RNA had been reverse transcribed. Profiling relied on immunoSEQ multiplex PCR, and the TCRdb table lists in-frame clones only, not all of them. Here the sample spans around 160,000 clones, roughly 53% being singletons. Sequencing was carried out using Tregs from blood. These TCRs come from a man aged 18-30 years in good health.

The CDR3 DNA reads TGCGCCAGCAGCGCGGGACTAGCGGGAGGGCCATTGGCCGGGGAGCTGTTTTTT. Residues: CASSAGLAGGPLAGELFF. The chain has TRBV5-1 and TRBJ2-2, with 16 bases aligning to TRBD2. Germline loops: CDR1 SGHRS, CDR2 YFSETQ. Trimming took 4 bases from V and 6 from J; bases not matched to a gene: 9. The CDR3 length is 18 residues.

Note on this clone: One end of the junction varies from germline; a read error may be responsible. V and J are TRBV7-9 and TRBJ2-3; 7 bases align to TRBD2. This CDR3 is built from 15 residues. CDR1 is SEHNR, CDR2 FQNEAQ, per germline (reference sequence). The CDR3 coding sequence is TGTGCCAGCAGTTTAGAAGCGGGACGGAGCGATACGCAGTATTTT. It is translated as CASSLEAGRSDTQYF.

This clone showed up many times. This chain connects TRBV7-9 to TRBJ1-4; unclear D gene. Germline CDR1 SEHNR, CDR2 FQNEAQ (reference sequence). This CDR3 is 14 amino acids long. V was cut by 5 bases and J by 7 bases, with 14 bases left in between. CDR3 DNA: TGTGCCAGCAGCGCGGGGATTTGGGGTGAAAAACTGTTTTTT. It is translated as CASSAGIWGEKLFF.

The chain recombines TRBV5-4 with TRBJ1-2; no firm D call. Trimming took 5 bases from V and 4 from J, leaving 12 bases between them. CDR3 length: 13 residues. The germline V gene encodes CDR1 SGHNT and CDR2 YYREEE (reference sequence). The DNA for the CDR3 is TGTGCCAGCAGAACGACGGGGATCTATGGCTACACCTTC. Its translation is CASRTTGIYGYTF. The variable domain in full, completed from reference TRBV5-4 and TRBJ1-2, reads ETGVTQSPTHLIKTRGQQVTLRCSSQSGHNTVSWYQQALGQGPQFIFQYYREEENGRGNFPPRFSGLQFPNYSSELNVNALELDDSALYLCASRTTGIYGYTFGSGTRLTVV.

The chain uses TRBV6-5 and TRBJ1-5; D gene unclear. Trimming shortened V by 5 bases and J by 5 bases, and 10 bases separated the two germline ends. CDR1 is MNHEY, CDR2 SVGAGI, per germline. The CDR3 consists of 13 residues. Written as DNA, the CDR3 is TGTGCCAGCAGTCGTACTAGGGATCAGCCCCAGCATTTT. Translation: CASSRTRDQPQHF.

There are a few counts of this clone. V is TRBV19 and J is TRBJ1-1, with D unresolved. The germline V gene has CDR1 LNHDA and CDR2 SQIVND (reference sequence). The CDR3 has 14 amino acids. Trimming cost V 3 bases and J 4 bases, with 12 bases left between them. The CDR3 DNA sequence: TGTGCCAGTAGTATCTGGGTGGGAGGCACTGAAGCTTTCTTT. Translation gives CASSIWVGGTEAFF.

The chain is built from TRBV11-2 and TRBJ1-5; TRBD1 is a possible D gene (5 bases). The V end was cut by 3 bases, the J end by 0 bases, with 6 bases between. The CDR3 is 14 residues long. Looked up from germline, CDR1 is SGHAT and CDR2 is FQNNGV. The CDR3 region has the DNA TGTGCCAGCAGCTTGACAGATAGCAATCAGCCCCAGCATTTT. Protein: CASSLTDSNQPQHF.

This clone occurred a few times. V and J are TRBV28 and TRBJ1-2; TRBD1 is a possible D gene (5 bases). There are 13 residues in the CDR3. Germline V gene data show CDR1 as MDHEN and CDR2 as SYDVKM. With 3 bases removed from V and 4 bases from J, the gap between germline ends came to 9 bases. CDR3 in DNA: TGTGCCAGCAGTTTCCAGGGCGGCTATGGCTACACCTTC. This translates into CASSFQGGYGYTF.

The V and J genes are TRBV10-3 and TRBJ2-1; 7 bases are a match to TRBD2. CDR1 is ENHRY, CDR2 SYGVKD, per germline. Germline trimming cut 0 bases from V and 4 bases from J; bases unmatched to any gene: 6. The length of the CDR3 is 16 residues. The CDR3 region is CAISESPSGYYNEQFF. In nucleotides, the CDR3 is TGTGCCATCAGTGAGTCCCCTAGCGGATATTACAATGAGCAGTTCTTC.

This clone has only a few counts. This chain joins TRBV18 and TRBJ1-1; D is ambiguous. Germline CDR1 KGHSH, CDR2 LQKENI. Trimming stripped 2 bases from V and 6 bases from J, with 10 bases between. CDR3 length: 13 residues. CDR3 amino acids: CASSPRGSAEAFF. The CDR3 bases are TGTGCCAGCTCACCAAGAGGGTCCGCTGAAGCTTTCTTT.

V gene TRBV27 combines with J gene TRBJ2-5, with a possible D match to TRBD1 (5 bases). Between the trimmed V and J ends, which lost 4 bases and 5 bases, there was a span of 11 bases. Germline V CDR1 and CDR2: MNHEY, SMNVEV (reference sequence). The CDR3 is 13 residues long. The CDR3: CASSSRVTETQYF. CDR3 DNA: TGTGCCAGCAGTTCCAGGGTCACGGAGACCCAGTACTTC.

The gene calls are TRBV11-1 and TRBJ2-7; 9 positions match TRBD2. V dropped 5 bases and J dropped 3; count of bases not matched to a gene: 2. Germline V gives CDR1 SGHAT, CDR2 FQDESV (reference sequence). This CDR3 comprises 13 residues. CDR3 DNA sequence: TGTGCCAGCAGCCGGACTAGCGACTACGAGCAGTACTTC. Translating gives CASSRTSDYEQYF.

The chain has TRBV5-1 and TRBJ2-2, with D hard to call. The CDR3 is made up of 13 amino acids. Between the trimmed V and J ends, which lost 3 bases and 4 bases, there was a span of 7 bases. CDR1 SGHRS and CDR2 YFSETQ come from the germline V gene. The CDR3 sequence is CASSYSGTGELFF. The CDR3 DNA reads as TGCGCCAGCAGCTACAGTGGCACCGGGGAGCTGTTTTTT.

CDR3 in DNA: TGTGCCAGCAGACGGACTAGAGGCTACACCTTC. Amino acid sequence: CASRRTRGYTF. The V gene is TRBV28, the J gene TRBJ1-2, with D hard to call. Looked up from germline, CDR1 is MDHEN and CDR2 is SYDVKM. The CDR3 extends over 11 amino acids. The V and J ends lost 6 bases and 8 bases respectively, with 10 bases between them.

CDR3 sequence reads: CASSLGNSYYEQYF. In DNA form, the CDR3 reads TGTGCCAGCAGCTTAGGTAACAGCTACTACGAGCAGTACTTC. The genes are TRBV11-2 and TRBJ2-7; D gene ambiguous. Trimming cost V 1 base and J 3 bases, with 10 bases left between them. Germline V CDR1 and CDR2: SGHAT, FQNNGV. The CDR3 length is 14 residues.

The rearrangement uses TRBV27 and TRBJ2-7; tentatively, D is TRBD1 (6 bases). The CDR3 is 17 residues long. The V end lost 6 bases, the J end lost 5 bases, and 26 bases lay between the germline ends. In germline, CDR1 is MNHEY, CDR2 SMNVEV (reference sequence). The CDR3 is CASRQIYVRGVVHEQYF. CDR3 in DNA: TGTGCCAGCAGACAAATATACGTCAGGGGAGTTGTCCACGAGCAGTACTTC.

The V and J genes are TRBV30 and TRBJ2-7, with D possibly TRBD2 on 7 matching bases. The CDR3 consists of 14 residues. Germline V lookup: CDR1 GTSNPN, CDR2 SVGIG (reference sequence). The V gene lost 3 bases and the J gene lost 1 base, with 13 bases spanning the gap. As DNA, the CDR3 is TGTGCCTGGAGCCGCGGGGGCCCGTCCTACGAGCAGTACTTC. Its translation is CAWSRGGPSYEQYF.

CDR3 in amino acids: CASSLAGGISEKLFF. CDR3 bases: TGTGCCAGCAGCTTAGCGGGGGGGATCAGTGAAAAACTGTTTTTT. V and J are TRBV7-2 and TRBJ1-4; weak D call: TRBD1 (5 bases). This CDR3 is built from 15 residues. The germline V and J ends were trimmed by 0 bases and 7 bases, with 12 bases remaining between them. The V gene's germline CDR1 is SGHTA and CDR2 FQGNSA.

The rearrangement links TRBV7-9 to TRBJ1-2, with D unresolved. In germline, CDR1 is SEHNR, CDR2 FQNEAQ (reference sequence). The CDR3 is 15 residues long. V lost 0 bases, J lost 8 bases, and 16 bases lay in between. CDR3 amino acids: CASSLAESLGLGYTF. The DNA of the CDR3 is TGTGCCAGCAGCTTAGCCGAGTCCCTCGGTCTAGGCTACACCTTC.

This clone was counted between two and nine times. The chain carries TRBV29-1 and TRBJ2-5, with TRBD2 as a possible D gene (5 bases). CDR1 is SQVTM, CDR2 ANQGSEA, per germline. V was shortened by 1 base and J by 5 bases, with 20 bases between the two germline ends. CDR3 size: 16 residues. CDR3 nucleotide sequence: TGCAGCGTTGAAGTCTGGGAGACGACGTTGGAGGAGACCCAGTACTTC. Its translation: CSVEVWETTLEETQYF.

The rearrangement joins TRBV28 to TRBJ2-7; possible D gene TRBD1, 6 bases. Trimming shortened V by 6 bases and J by 2 bases, and 14 bases separated the two germline ends. The CDR3 loop spans 14 amino acids. Germline V gene data show CDR1 as MDHEN and CDR2 as SYDVKM. In DNA, the CDR3 is TGTGCCAGCAGGACAGGCGGTAGGGCCTACGAGCAGTACTTC. Translating gives CASRTGGRAYEQYF.

The rearrangement uses TRBV5-1 and TRBJ2-5, with unresolved D. Trimming stripped 3 bases from V and 5 bases from J, with 11 bases between. The germline V gene encodes CDR1 SGHRS and CDR2 YFSETQ. CDR3 length: 13 residues. In DNA, the CDR3 is TGCGCCAGCAGCTCCCGGAGTATGGAGACCCAGTACTTC. This gives the protein CASSSRSMETQYF.

This chain joins TRBV7-2 and TRBJ2-5, with 13 bases lining up with TRBD2. J lost 3 bases, V lost 1 base, and 11 bases had no gene match. CDR3 length: 19 residues. The V gene's germline CDR1 is SGHTA and CDR2 FQGNSA. The CDR3 loop reads CASSLVLGLAGVAEETQYF. CDR3 DNA: TGTGCCAGCAGCTTAGTCCTTGGACTAGCGGGAGTGGCGGAAGAGACCCAGTACTTC.

The chain links TRBV25-1 to TRBJ2-7, with a weak D call TRBD1 (5 bases). Germline assignment: CDR1 MGHDK and CDR2 SYGVNS. The CDR3 consists of 15 residues. The V end lost 4 bases, the J end lost 6 bases, and 19 bases lay between the germline ends. The CDR3 here is CASSVTDTYGSEQYF. The CDR3 DNA follows: TGTGCCAGCAGTGTGACAGACACCTACGGATCCGAGCAGTACTTC.

The DNA for the CDR3 is TGTGCCAGCAGCTTAGCAAGCGGGAGTTGGACTGAAGCTTTCTTT. Protein sequence: CASSLASGSWTEAFF. The rearrangement joins TRBV7-2 to TRBJ1-1, with unresolved D. Deletions cut 0 bases from V and 5 bases from J, with 13 bases between. The germline V gene encodes CDR1 SGHTA and CDR2 FQGNSA. CDR3 length: 15 amino acids.